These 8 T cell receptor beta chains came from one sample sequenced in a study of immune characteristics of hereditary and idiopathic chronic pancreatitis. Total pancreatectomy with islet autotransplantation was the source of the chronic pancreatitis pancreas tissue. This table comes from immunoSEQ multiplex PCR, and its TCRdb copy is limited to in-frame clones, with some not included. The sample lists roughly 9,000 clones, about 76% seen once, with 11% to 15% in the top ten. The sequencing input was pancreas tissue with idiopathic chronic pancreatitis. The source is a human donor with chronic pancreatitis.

The CDR3 protein is CASSDNSPPGTQYF. CDR3 nucleotides: TGCGCCAGCAGTGACAATAGTCCCCCCGGTACGCAGTATTTT. The chain uses TRBV10-1 and TRBJ2-3; D remains ambiguous. The V and J ends lost 3 bases and 8 bases respectively, with 15 bases between them. There are 14 residues in the CDR3. Germline CDR1 WNHNN, CDR2 SYGVQD (reference sequence).

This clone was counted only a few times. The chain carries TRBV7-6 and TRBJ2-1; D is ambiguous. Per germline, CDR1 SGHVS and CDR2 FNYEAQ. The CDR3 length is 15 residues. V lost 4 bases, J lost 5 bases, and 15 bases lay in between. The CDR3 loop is CASSSTGQAHNEQFF. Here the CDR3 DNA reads TGTGCCAGCAGCTCCACGGGCCAGGCCCACAATGAGCAGTTCTTC. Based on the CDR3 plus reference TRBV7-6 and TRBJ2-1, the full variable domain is GAGVSQSPRYKVTKRGQDVALRCDPISGHVSLYWYRQALGQGPEFLTYFNYEAQQDKSGLPNDRFSAERPEGSISTLTIQRTEQRDSAMYRCASSSTGQAHNEQFFGPGTRLTVL.

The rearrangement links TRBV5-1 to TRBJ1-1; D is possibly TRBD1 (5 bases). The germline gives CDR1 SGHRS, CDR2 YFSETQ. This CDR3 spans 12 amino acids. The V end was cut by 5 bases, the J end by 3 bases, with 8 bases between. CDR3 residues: CASREGHTEAFF. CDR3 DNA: TGCGCCAGCAGGGAGGGACACACTGAAGCTTTCTTT.

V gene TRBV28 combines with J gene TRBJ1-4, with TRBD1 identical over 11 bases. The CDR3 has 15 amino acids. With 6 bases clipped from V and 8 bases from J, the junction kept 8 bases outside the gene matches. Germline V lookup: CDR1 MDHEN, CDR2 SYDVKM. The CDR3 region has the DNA TGTGCCAGCAGAGGACAGGGGGCGACAACCGAAAAACTGTTTTTT. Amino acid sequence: CASRGQGATTEKLFF.

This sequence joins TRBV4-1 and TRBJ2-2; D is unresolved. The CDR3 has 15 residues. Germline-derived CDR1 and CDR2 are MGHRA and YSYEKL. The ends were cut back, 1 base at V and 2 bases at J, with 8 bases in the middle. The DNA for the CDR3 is TGCGCCAGCAGCCAAGTTTTCGAAAACACCGGGGAGCTGTTTTTT. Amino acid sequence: CASSQVFENTGELFF.

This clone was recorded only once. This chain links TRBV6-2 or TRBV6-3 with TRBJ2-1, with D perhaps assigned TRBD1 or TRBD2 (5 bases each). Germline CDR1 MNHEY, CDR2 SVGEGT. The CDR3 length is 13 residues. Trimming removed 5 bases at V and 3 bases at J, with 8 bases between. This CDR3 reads CASSRDHYNEQFF. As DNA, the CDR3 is TGTGCCAGCAGTCGGGACCACTACAATGAGCAGTTCTTC.

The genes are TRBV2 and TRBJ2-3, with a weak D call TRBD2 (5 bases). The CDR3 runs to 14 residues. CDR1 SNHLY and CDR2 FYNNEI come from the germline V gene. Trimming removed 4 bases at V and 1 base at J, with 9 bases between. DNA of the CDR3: TGTGCCAGCAGTGGTAGGGAGCGCACAGATACGCAGTATTTT. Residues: CASSGRERTDTQYF.

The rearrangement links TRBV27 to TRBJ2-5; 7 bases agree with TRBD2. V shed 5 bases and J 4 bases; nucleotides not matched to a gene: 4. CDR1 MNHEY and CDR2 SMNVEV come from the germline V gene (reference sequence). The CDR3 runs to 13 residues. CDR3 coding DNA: TGTGCCAGCAGTGGGGGGGATTCAGAGACCCAGTACTTC. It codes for CASSGGDSETQYF.